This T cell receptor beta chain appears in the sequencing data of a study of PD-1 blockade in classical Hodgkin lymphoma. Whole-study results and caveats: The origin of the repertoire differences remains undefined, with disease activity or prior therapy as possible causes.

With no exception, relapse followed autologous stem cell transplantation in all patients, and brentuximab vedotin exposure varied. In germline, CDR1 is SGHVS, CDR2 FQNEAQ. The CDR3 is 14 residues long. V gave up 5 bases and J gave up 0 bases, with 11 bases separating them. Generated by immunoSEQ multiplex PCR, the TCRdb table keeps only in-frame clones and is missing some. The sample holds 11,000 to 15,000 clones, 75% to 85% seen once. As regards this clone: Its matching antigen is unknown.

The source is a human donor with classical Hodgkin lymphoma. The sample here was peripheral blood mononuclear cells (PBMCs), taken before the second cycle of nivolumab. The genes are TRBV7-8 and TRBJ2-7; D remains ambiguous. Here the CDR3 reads CASSRAGSSYEQYF. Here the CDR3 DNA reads TGTGCCAGCAGCAGGGCAGGATCCTCCTACGAGCAGTACTTC.